The 27 T cell receptor beta chains in this list originate from one sample, sequenced in a study of cytomegalovirus exposure and HLA in healthy donors. The PCR contained 60 Vbeta and 13 Jbeta primers. The table came from immunoSEQ multiplex PCR; TCRdb's copy has only in-frame clones and leaves some out. The data contain about 150,000 clones, around 80% of them singletons. Sequencing used PBMCs. These receptors were obtained from a boy between 2 and 10 years old in good health and CMV-seronegative.

V and J are TRBV2 and TRBJ1-1, with D possibly TRBD1 on 6 matching bases. The CDR3 has 15 residues. V lost 6 bases to trimming and J lost 7 bases, with 21 bases between them. Per the germline V gene, CDR1 is SNHLY and CDR2 is FYNNEI. CDR3 sequence reads: CASSLNGQTRSEAFF. The DNA for the CDR3 is TGTGCCAGCAGCCTCAACGGACAGACGAGAAGTGAAGCTTTCTTT.

The chain is built from TRBV6-5 and TRBJ2-7; D is unclear. Trimming removed 0 bases at V and 6 bases at J, with 12 bases between. The CDR3 has 14 amino acids. The V gene's germline CDR1 is MNHEY and CDR2 SVGAGI. The CDR3 spells CASSYSRIPSEQYF. CDR3 sequence (DNA): TGTGCCAGCAGTTACTCCAGGATCCCCAGCGAGCAGTACTTC.

This chain links TRBV5-4 with TRBJ1-1; 8 bases line up with TRBD1. Germline CDR1 and CDR2: SGHNT and YYREEE (reference sequence). This CDR3 has 14 amino acids. V lost 4 bases, J lost 3 bases, and 5 bases stayed unmatched. The CDR3: CASSHRGGDTEAFF. The CDR3 DNA follows: TGTGCCAGCAGCCACAGGGGGGGAGACACTGAAGCTTTCTTT.

This clone was counted a single time. The chain employs TRBV27 and TRBJ2-5; 11 positions match TRBD2. The DNA end is more similar to TRBJ2-7, so the J call may be wrong. CDR1 is MNHEY, CDR2 SMNVEV, per germline (reference sequence). The CDR3 length is 18 residues. In DNA form, the CDR3 reads TGTGCCAGCAGTTTTCCTCCGCGACTAGCGGGAAATACCTACGAGCAGTACTTC. Translated, it gives CASSFPPRLAGNTYEQYF.

The CDR3 protein is CASSTGGNFGYTF. DNA of the CDR3: TGTGCCAGCAGTACAGGGGGCAATTTTGGCTACACCTTC. V usage is TRBV4-2 and J usage is TRBJ1-2; TRBD1 matches 9 bases. Germline V CDR1 and CDR2: LGHNA, YNFKEQ. V was pared by 6 bases and J by 7 bases, with 6 bases of the junction left unmatched. The CDR3 runs 13 residues.

This clone was found once. This chain joins TRBV5-1 and TRBJ1-1; D perhaps matches TRBD1 (6 bases). The CDR3 is 15 residues long. Germline V gene data show CDR1 as SGHRS and CDR2 as YFSETQ. V lost 3 bases, J lost 1 base, and 13 bases lay in between. In DNA form, the CDR3 reads TGCGCCAGCAGCTATGGGGGCAGGGGGAACACTGAAGCTTTCTTT. Amino acids: CASSYGGRGNTEAFF.

Only one count was recorded for this clone. DNA for the CDR3: TGTGCCAGTAGGCCACAGGGAGGGGACGAGCAGTACTTC. Amino acids: CASRPQGGDEQYF. V is TRBV19 and J is TRBJ2-7; D might be TRBD2 (7 bases). The CDR3 contains 13 residues. Germline V CDR1 and CDR2: LNHDA, SQIVND (reference sequence). V lost 6 bases and J 5 bases, leaving 14 bases between the germline ends. The complete variable domain, with remaining parts taken from reference TRBV19 and TRBJ2-7, reads DGGITQSPKYLFRKEGQNVTLSCEQNLNHDAMYWYRQDPGQGLRLIYYSQIVNDFQKGDIAEGYSVSREKKESFPLTVTSAQKNPTAFYLCASRPQGGDEQYFGPGTRLTVT.

The chain employs TRBV5-4 and TRBJ2-1; 7 bases align to TRBD2. This CDR3 has 16 residues. In germline, CDR1 is SGHNT, CDR2 YYREEE (reference sequence). V shed 0 bases, J shed 8 bases, and the junction held 11 bases outside the gene matches. CDR3 residues: CASSLVRGGGSYEQFF. For the CDR3, the DNA is TGTGCCAGCAGCTTGGTACGGGGCGGCGGGAGCTATGAGCAGTTCTTC.

This chain joins TRBV7-3 and TRBJ1-3; D is ambiguous. The CDR3 runs to 18 residues. V lost 0 bases and J lost 4, with 19 bases in between. Germline V gives CDR1 SGHTA, CDR2 FQGTGA. DNA of the CDR3: TGTGCCAGCAGCTTAACACCCCCCCTGGCCGGGTTCGGAAACACCATATATTTT. It encodes CASSLTPPLAGFGNTIYF. Full variable domain (outside the CDR3, taken from reference TRBV7-3 and TRBJ1-3): GAGVSQTPSNKVTEKGKYVELRCDPISGHTALYWYRQSLGQGPEFLIYFQGTGAADDSGLPNDRFFAVRPEGSVSTLKIQRTERGDSAVYLCASSLTPPLAGFGNTIYFGEGSWLTVV.

The V and J genes are TRBV7-9 and TRBJ1-1; D might be TRBD1 (5 bases). The CDR3 loop spans 14 amino acids. Between the trimmed V and J ends, which lost 4 bases and 4 bases, there was a span of 13 bases. CDR1 SEHNR and CDR2 FQNEAQ come from the germline V gene (reference sequence). Here the CDR3 reads CASSSEGLSTEAFF. The CDR3 DNA reads as TGTGCCAGCAGCTCGGAGGGGTTGAGCACTGAAGCTTTCTTT.

V usage is TRBV27 and J usage is TRBJ2-5; 10 bases fit TRBD1. After removal of 6 bases from V and 1 base from J, the junction contained 5 bases not matched to a gene. Germline CDR1 MNHEY, CDR2 SMNVEV (reference sequence). The CDR3 has 15 residues. The chain's CDR3 is CASRGTGDLQETQYF. For the CDR3, the DNA is TGTGCCAGCAGGGGGACAGGGGACCTCCAAGAGACCCAGTACTTC.

The V and J genes are TRBV9 and TRBJ2-3; 8 nucleotides agree with TRBD1. Germline V gene data show CDR1 as SGDLS and CDR2 as YYNGEE. V gave up 3 bases and J gave up 3 bases; unmatched junction bases: 6. This CDR3 is 15 amino acids long. CDR3 DNA: TGTGCCAGCAGCGCAGGACAGGGCGCTACAGATACGCAGTATTTT. Its protein is CASSAGQGATDTQYF.

V usage is TRBV2 and J usage is TRBJ2-7; D not resolved. From germline, CDR1 is SNHLY and CDR2 FYNNEI. The CDR3 extends over 15 amino acids. Trimming took 4 bases from V and 2 from J, leaving 15 bases between them. The chain's CDR3 is CASSGAIYRPYEQYF. The CDR3 bases are TGTGCCAGCAGTGGCGCTATCTATCGCCCCTACGAGCAGTACTTC.

The chain links TRBV5-4 to TRBJ2-5; 10 positions match TRBD1. The J segment lost 3 bases and the V segment lost 2 bases, leaving 7 bases of the junction unmatched. CDR1 and CDR2 (germline): SGHNT, YYREEE (reference sequence). CDR3 length equals 16 residues. The CDR3 loop is CASSFPGTGVEETQYF. DNA of the CDR3: TGTGCCAGCAGCTTCCCCGGGACAGGGGTTGAAGAGACCCAGTACTTC.

The chain combines TRBV18 with TRBJ1-2, with TRBD1 as a possible D gene (6 bases). Trimming removed 3 bases at V and 0 bases at J, with 11 bases between. This CDR3 is built from 15 residues. Germline V gives CDR1 KGHSH, CDR2 LQKENI. The chain's CDR3 is CASSPADSPNYGYTF. Here the CDR3 DNA reads TGTGCCAGCTCACCCGCGGACAGTCCTAACTATGGCTACACCTTC.

The chain carries TRBV13 and TRBJ2-5; 8 bases align to TRBD1. This CDR3 spans 15 amino acids. Losses at the gene ends were 5 bases for V and 1 base for J; bases not matched to a gene: 6. Per germline, CDR1 PRHDT and CDR2 FYEKMQ (reference sequence). The CDR3 spells CASSHGQGGQETQYF. In DNA, the CDR3 is TGTGCCAGCAGCCATGGACAGGGAGGCCAAGAGACCCAGTACTTC.

The chain links TRBV2 to TRBJ2-7; D may be TRBD1 (5 bases). The V gene lost 5 bases and the J gene lost 6 bases, with 11 bases spanning the gap. The CDR3 has 12 residues. CDR1 SNHLY and CDR2 FYNNEI come from the germline V gene. The CDR3 is CASSPGYVEQYF. DNA for the CDR3: TGTGCCAGCAGTCCAGGGTATGTCGAGCAGTACTTC.

The V and J genes are TRBV7-9 and TRBJ2-3; TRBD2 agrees at 10 bases. The J segment lost 3 bases and the V segment lost 4 bases, leaving 10 bases of the junction unmatched. This CDR3 has 17 amino acids. Germline CDR1 and CDR2: SEHNR and FQNEAQ (reference sequence). DNA of the CDR3: TGTGCCAGCAGCTCCCCACCCCTAGCGGGAGTTACAGATACGCAGTATTTT. Translated: CASSSPPLAGVTDTQYF.

This rearrangement joins TRBV13 to TRBJ1-4; 8 bases are shared with TRBD1. The ends lost 6 bases at V and 7 bases at J; junction bases unmatched: 7. CDR3 size: 14 residues. Germline V CDR1 and CDR2: PRHDT, FYEKMQ (reference sequence). The CDR3 DNA follows: TGTGCCAGCAGATTCGACAGGGGTACTGAAAAACTGTTTTTT. It is translated as CASRFDRGTEKLFF.

The chain couples TRBV2 to TRBJ2-5; D is unclear. Trimming pared 2 bases from V and 7 bases from J, leaving 11 bases between. The V gene's germline CDR1 is SNHLY and CDR2 FYNNEI. There are 13 residues in the CDR3. CDR3 residues: CASSEKPLGTQYF. CDR3 in DNA: TGTGCCAGCAGTGAAAAACCCCTCGGGACCCAGTACTTC.

V and J are TRBV28 and TRBJ1-2, with a tentative D call TRBD1 (6 bases). This CDR3 has 13 amino acids. Germline loops: CDR1 MDHEN, CDR2 SYDVKM. Trimming pared 6 bases from V and 6 bases from J, leaving 14 bases between. The CDR3 reads CASSSTGTHGYTF. The CDR3 DNA reads TGTGCCAGCAGCTCTACAGGGACCCATGGCTACACCTTC.

In this sample, this clone turned up once. This chain joins TRBV18 and TRBJ2-3; TRBD2 matches 11 bases. Germline V lookup: CDR1 KGHSH, CDR2 LQKENI. This CDR3 comprises 17 residues. V lost 5 bases to trimming and J lost 0 bases; unmatched junction nucleotides: 7. For the CDR3, the DNA is TGTGCCAGCTCAAAACCTAGCGGGGGGTCTAGCACAGATACGCAGTATTTT. Protein sequence: CASSKPSGGSSTDTQYF.

V is TRBV14 and J is TRBJ2-3, with 7 bases aligning to TRBD2. Unmatched junction bases numbered 14, after V lost 3 bases and J lost 5 bases. The length of the CDR3 is 17 residues. Germline CDR1 reads SGHDN; CDR2 reads FVKESK. CDR3 loop: CASSHLTGGSLGDTQYF. The CDR3 DNA reads as TGTGCCAGCAGCCACCTCACTGGCGGGAGTCTAGGAGATACGCAGTATTTT.

This chain joins TRBV5-6 and TRBJ1-6; TRBD1 matches at 7 bases. The ends lost 1 base at V and 0 bases at J; junction bases unmatched: 4. Germline CDR1 is SGHDT and CDR2 is YYEEEE. The CDR3 loop spans 17 amino acids. The CDR3 DNA reads as TGTGCCAGCAGCTTGTATGGGGACAGCTCCTATAATTCACCCCTCCACTTT. This gives the protein CASSLYGDSSYNSPLHF.

This rearrangement joins TRBV5-4 to TRBJ1-1; weak D call: TRBD1 (6 bases). CDR1 is SGHNT and CDR2 is YYREEE in the germline V gene (reference sequence). The CDR3 length is 13 residues. Between the trimmed V and J ends, which lost 1 base and 5 bases, there was a span of 9 bases. CDR3: CASSLPGVTEAFF. CDR3 nucleotide sequence: TGTGCCAGCAGCTTGCCAGGGGTAACTGAAGCTTTCTTT.

This clone was counted a few times. The CDR3 nucleotides are TGTGCCAGCATAACGGGGAACCCCCCTTACGAGCAGTACTTC. Its translation: CASITGNPPYEQYF. The chain is built from TRBV28 and TRBJ2-7; weak D call: TRBD2 (5 bases). Germline V CDR1 and CDR2: MDHEN, SYDVKM. Trimming shortened V by 7 bases and J by 4 bases, and 17 bases separated the two germline ends. This CDR3 has 14 residues.

The V gene is TRBV2, the J gene TRBJ2-7; D is undetermined. This CDR3 is built from 12 residues. V was trimmed by 7 bases and J by 2 bases, leaving 9 bases between them. Looked up from germline, CDR1 is SNHLY and CDR2 is FYNNEI. The CDR3 DNA sequence: TGTGCCAGCACCATCTCTACCTACGAGCAGTACTTC. It specifies CASTISTYEQYF.